Listed here are 10 T cell receptor beta chains from one sample, sequenced in a study of human T cells and chemical hapten exposure. Time point here: pre-sensitization, week 0. Described treatment: therapeutic diphenylcyclopropenone sensitization with weekly scalp DPC. TCRdb re-derived calls from the RACE reads in MiXCR, one entry per CDR3 protein. Here the sample spans around 300,000 distinct CDR3 sequences, approximately 5% being singletons. The sequences come from whole blood, collected in connection with sensitization to the hapten diphenylcyclopropenone (DPC). The receptors were sampled from a woman under 30 with alopecia areata. Some clones in this sample may be carry-over from other donors' samples.

The table lists this clonotype with many counts. The chain uses TRBV7-2 and TRBJ1-2, with TRBD1 matching 12 bases. CDR1 is SGHTA, CDR2 FQGNSA, per germline. This CDR3 has 16 amino acids. The J segment lost 4 bases and the V segment lost 1 base, leaving 4 bases of the junction unmatched. In DNA, the CDR3 is TGTGCCAGCAGCTTAGAGGGACAGGGGGCGAGCTATGGCTACACCTTC. It is translated as CASSLEGQGASYGYTF. Combining the CDR3 with reference TRBV7-2 and TRBJ1-2 gives the whole variable domain GAGVSQSPSNKVTEKGKDVELRCDPISGHTALYWYRQSLGQGLEFLIYFQGNSAPDKSGLPSDRFSAERTGGSVSTLTIQRTQQEDSAVYLCASSLEGQGASYGYTFGSGTRLTVV.

The sample holds many counts of this clonotype. The V call is TRBV28, the J call TRBJ2-7; TRBD1 might be the D (6 bases). The CDR3 consists of 12 residues. The V end was cut by 4 bases, the J end by 9 bases, with 13 bases between. Germline CDR1 is MDHEN and CDR2 is SYDVKM. The CDR3 reads CASSSQGLGQYF. The CDR3 nucleotides are TGTGCCAGCAGTTCCCAGGGGCTGGGGCAGTACTTC.

The chain joins TRBV7-2 to TRBJ2-1, with a weak D call TRBD1 (5 bases). Per germline, CDR1 SGHTA and CDR2 FQGNSA. This CDR3 has 14 amino acids. V lost 2 bases to trimming and J lost 8 bases, with 13 bases between them. The CDR3 spells CASSLSQGLDEQFF. Written as DNA, the CDR3 is TGTGCCAGCAGCTTATCCCAGGGTTTGGATGAGCAGTTCTTC.

This clonotype was counted at least ten times. This chain connects TRBV7-8 to TRBJ2-7; D gene unclear. With 0 bases removed from V and 5 bases from J, the gap between germline ends came to 20 bases. This CDR3 is built from 17 residues. Germline lookup yields CDR1 SGHVS and CDR2 FQNEAQ. Here the CDR3 reads CASSLAGLGAHANEQYF. The CDR3 DNA follows: TGTGCCAGCAGCTTAGCGGGGTTAGGAGCCCACGCTAACGAGCAGTACTTC.

The J gene is TRBJ2-5, the V gene TRBV5-1; tentatively, D is TRBD2 (6 bases). Germline V gene lookup returns CDR1 SGHRS and CDR2 YFSETQ. This CDR3 spans 15 amino acids. Trimming pared 0 bases from V and 7 bases from J, leaving 16 bases between. The CDR3 here is CASSLGLIDGGTQYF. The CDR3, as DNA: TGCGCCAGCAGCTTGGGGCTAATCGACGGGGGGACCCAGTACTTC.

This chain joins TRBV20-1 and TRBJ2-7; D is undetermined. Germline values: CDR1 DFQATT, CDR2 SNEGSKA (reference sequence). With 0 bases removed from V and 6 bases from J, the gap between germline ends came to 9 bases. This CDR3 spans 12 amino acids. CDR3: CSARDRSGEQYF. The CDR3 nucleotides are TGCAGTGCTAGAGATAGATCAGGCGAGCAGTACTTC.

The sample holds a few counts of this clonotype. V and J are TRBV12-3 or TRBV12-4 and TRBJ1-5, with a weak D call TRBD1 (6 bases). The CDR3 totals 15 residues. V dropped 6 bases and J dropped 3 bases, with 15 bases sitting between them. The CDR3 here is CASRVGGGDNQPQHF. The CDR3 nucleotides are TGTGCCAGCAGGGTCGGTGGGGGCGACAATCAGCCCCAGCATTTT.

This clonotype was seen only a few times. The chain recombines TRBV6-5 with TRBJ2-7; the match to TRBD1 covers 12 bases. Germline CDR1 MNHEY, CDR2 SVGAGI. The V gene end was trimmed by 5 bases and the J gene end by 3 bases; junction bases not matched to a gene: 2. The CDR3 runs 14 residues. CDR3 loop: CASSRDRGHYEQYF. DNA of the CDR3: TGTGCCAGCAGTAGGGACAGGGGGCACTACGAGCAGTACTTC.

This clonotype was seen many times. The chain uses TRBV12-3 or TRBV12-4 and TRBJ2-3; D unclear. The CDR3 is 13 amino acids. V was trimmed by 6 bases and J by 0 bases, leaving 7 bases between them. CDR3 in DNA: TGTGCCAGCAGCGTCGTGAGCACAGATACGCAGTATTTT. This translates into CASSVVSTDTQYF.

Many counts were recorded for this clonotype. One end of the junction is discordant with germline, which a read error may explain. The chain has TRBV5-1 and TRBJ2-3; D remains unclear. The CDR3 contains 12 residues. The germline V gene encodes CDR1 SGHRS and CDR2 YFSETQ. The CDR3 loop reads CASSLESDTQYF. CDR3 DNA sequence: TGTGCCAGCAGCTTAGAGTCAGATACGCAGTATTTT.